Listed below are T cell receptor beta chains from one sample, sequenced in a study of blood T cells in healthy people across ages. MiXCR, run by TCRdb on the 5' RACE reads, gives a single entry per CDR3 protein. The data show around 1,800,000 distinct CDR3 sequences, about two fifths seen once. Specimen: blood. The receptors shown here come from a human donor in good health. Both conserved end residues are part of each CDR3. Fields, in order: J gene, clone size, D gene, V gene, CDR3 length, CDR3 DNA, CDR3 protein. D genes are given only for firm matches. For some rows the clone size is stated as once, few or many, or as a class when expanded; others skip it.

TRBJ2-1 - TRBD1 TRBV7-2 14 TGTGCCAGCAGCACCGGGGGGACAGGGTTCGAGCAGTTCTTC CASSTGGTGFEQFF
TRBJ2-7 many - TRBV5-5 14 TGTGCCAGCAGCTTGAATTCAGTTTCCTACGAGCAGTACTTC CASSLNSVSYEQYF
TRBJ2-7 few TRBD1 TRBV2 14 TGTGCCAGCAAAGATGGGCAGGGGGCTTACGAGCAGTACTTC CASKDGQGAYEQYF
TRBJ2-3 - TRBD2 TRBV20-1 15 TGCAGTGCTAGAGGGCGGGGGGCCTCGCTGGATACGCAGTATTTT CSARGRGASLDTQYF
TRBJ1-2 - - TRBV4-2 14 TGTGCCAGCAGCCAGGAGTCCAGTTTCTATGGCTACACCTTC CASSQESSFYGYTF
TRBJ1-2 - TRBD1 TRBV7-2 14 TGTGCCAGCAGCAAACAGGGGTCCGGTGATGGCTACACCTTC CASSKQGSGDGYTF
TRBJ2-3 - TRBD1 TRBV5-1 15 TGCGCCAGCAGCTTGGATAACAGGGGGCACAATACGCAGTATTTT CASSLDNRGHNTQYF
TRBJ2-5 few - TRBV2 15 TGTGCCAGCCTGGGAGGACTACCATCCTTAGAGACCCAGTACTTC CASLGGLPSLETQYF
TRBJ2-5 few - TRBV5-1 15 TGCGCCAGCAGCCCCAATACAGGGATTCAAGAGACCCAGTACTTC CASSPNTGIQETQYF
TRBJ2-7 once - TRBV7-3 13 TGTGCCAGCAGCTTTTCGATGGACGGCGAGCAGTACTTC CASSFSMDGEQYF
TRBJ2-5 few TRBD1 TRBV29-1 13 TGCAGCGGTGGACAGGGTCACCAAGAGACCCAGTACTTC CSGGQGHQETQYF
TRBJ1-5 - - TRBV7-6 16 TGTGCCAGCAGCCCGGGACTTAAGAATGGGGGTCAGCCCCAGCATTTT CASSPGLKNGGQPQHF
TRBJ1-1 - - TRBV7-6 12 TGTGCCAGCAGCCCTCAGTCTGGGGAAGCTTTCTTT CASSPQSGEAFF
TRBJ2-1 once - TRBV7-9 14 TGTGCCAGCAGCTTAGCTCTCGAGGGAGACGCGCAGTTCTTC CASSLALEGDAQFF
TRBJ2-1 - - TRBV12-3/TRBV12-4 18 TGTGCCAGCAGTCCCATTCTAGGGGAAGGGGGCTCCTACAATGAGCAGTTCTTC CASSPILGEGGSYNEQFF
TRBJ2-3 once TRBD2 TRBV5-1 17 TGCGCCAGCGGACCCATGGCTAGCGGGGGACAAGGGGCGAAGCAGTATTTT CASGPMASGGQGAKQYF
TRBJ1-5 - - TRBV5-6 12 TGTGCCAGCAGCTTGGGGGTCGGGCCCCAGCATTTT CASSLGVGPQHF
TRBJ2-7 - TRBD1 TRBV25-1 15 TGTGCCAGCAGTGAACAGGGGGCGGCCGAATACGAGCAGTACTTC CASSEQGAAEYEQYF
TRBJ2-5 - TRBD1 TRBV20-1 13 TGCAGCGCAGGGGGCTTTCTTGGCAATGAGCAGTACTTC CSAGGFLGNEQYF
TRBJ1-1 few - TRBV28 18 TGTGCCAGCAGTTTAGCGTGGTGGGGTGAACGGGTGAACACTGAAGCTTTCTTT CASSLAWWGERVNTEAFF
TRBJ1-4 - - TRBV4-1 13 TGCGCCAGCAGTAGTCAGGGTAATGAAGAACTGTTTTTT CASSSQGNEELFF
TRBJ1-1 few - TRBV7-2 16 TGTGCCAGCAGCCACCTGGGGCAGCCCCGGGACACTGAAGCTTTCTTT CASSHLGQPRDTEAFF
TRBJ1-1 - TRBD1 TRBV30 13 TGTGCCTGGAGTGTACGGGGGCGCAGGGGGGCTTTCTTT CAWSVRGRRGAFF